These 24 T cell receptor beta chains originate from one sample sequenced in a study of a mutant IDH1 vaccine in newly diagnosed glioma (dated by TCRdb to about 2021). Their specific antigens are unknown. Taken with the paper, the label for time point translates to: week 35, safety follow-up. Each vaccine dose, consisting of 300 ug of a 20-mer mutant IDH1 peptide in Montanide, was administered subcutaneously with topical imiquimod. Libraries came from the immunoSEQ multiplex PCR assay. TCRdb's version of the immuneACCESS table is confined to in-frame rearrangements and falls short of the full clone set. An unresolved V gene accounts for under half of the shortfall where checked; the remainder is of unknown origin. The sample table contains approximately 41,000 clones; only one count was recorded for 75% to 90% of them. In total, the top ten clones hold approximately 1.6% of the sample. The specimen was PBMCs, collected from a glioma patient whose treatment included an IDH1 peptide vaccine. The receptors come from a middle-aged man with glioma.

This clone was counted a single time. This chain connects TRBV2 to TRBJ2-2; D remains ambiguous. The germline gives CDR1 SNHLY, CDR2 FYNNEI. The length of the CDR3 is 13 residues. V lost 6 bases to trimming and J lost 6 bases, with 11 bases between them. In DNA, the CDR3 is TGTGCCAGCAGATTTGAGAGGTCCGGGGAGCTGTTTTTT. Translated, it gives CASRFERSGELFF.

CDR3 protein: CAIRDTWDTIYF. The CDR3 DNA reads as TGTGCCATCAGGGACACATGGGACACCATATATTTT. V gene TRBV10-3 combines with J gene TRBJ1-3; D perhaps matches TRBD1 (5 bases). Per germline, CDR1 ENHRY and CDR2 SYGVKD. The CDR3 sequence is 12 residues long. V gave up 6 bases and J gave up 8 bases, with 11 bases separating them.

The V call is TRBV9, the J call TRBJ2-1; 8 positions agree with TRBD2. Germline V gives CDR1 SGDLS, CDR2 YYNGEE. The trim removed 0 bases at V and 9 bases at J, leaving 11 bases unmatched. The CDR3 is 16 amino acids. Here the CDR3 DNA reads TGTGCCAGCAGCGTAGATAGGGGGACTAGGGTCGGTGAGCAGTTCTTC. Its translation: CASSVDRGTRVGEQFF. Filled out from reference TRBV9 and TRBJ2-1, the complete variable domain reads DSGVTQTPKHLITATGQRVTLRCSPRSGDLSVYWYQQSLDQGLQFLIQYYNGEERAKGNILERFSAQQFPDLHSELNLSSLELGDSALYFCASSVDRGTRVGEQFFGPGTRLTVL.

The chain couples TRBV28 to TRBJ2-2, with TRBD2 identical over 7 bases. Germline-derived CDR1 and CDR2 are MDHEN and SYDVKM. The V gene end was trimmed by 3 bases and the J gene end by 5 bases; junction bases not matched to a gene: 3. CDR3 size: 14 residues. CDR3 DNA: TGTGCCAGCAGTTTCGAGGGAGGGACCGGGGAGCTGTTTTTT. Residues: CASSFEGGTGELFF. The variable domain in full, completed from reference TRBV28 and TRBJ2-2, reads DVKVTQSSRYLVKRTGEKVFLECVQDMDHENMFWYRQDPGLGLRLIYFSYDVKMKEKGDIPEGYSVSREKKERFSLILESASTNQTSMYLCASSFEGGTGELFFGEGSRLTVL.

This clone was seen once. The chain couples TRBV20-1 to TRBJ1-2; TRBD1 matches 8 bases. After removal of 8 bases from V and 5 bases from J, the junction contained 4 bases not matched to a gene. The CDR3 is 11 amino acids. Germline lookup yields CDR1 DFQATT and CDR2 SNEGSKA (reference sequence). The CDR3 sequence is CSRTGGYGYTF. In nucleotides, the CDR3 is TGCAGTCGTACAGGGGGGTATGGCTACACCTTC.

The chain couples TRBV27 to TRBJ2-4, with a tentative D call TRBD2 (5 bases). Germline V gives CDR1 MNHEY, CDR2 SMNVEV (reference sequence). The CDR3 is 15 amino acids. V lost 10 bases and J lost 3, with 19 bases in between. The CDR3 region has the DNA TGTGCCACCCGCCCGGTCTCTGGAGGCAAAAACATTCAGTACTTC. It is translated as CATRPVSGGKNIQYF.

The J gene is TRBJ2-3, the V gene TRBV5-4; TRBD1 matches at 8 bases. Germline V gene sequence: CDR1 SGHNT, CDR2 YYREEE (reference sequence). The junction had 3 bases not matched to a gene; V was cut back by 3 bases and J by 6 bases. CDR3 size: 13 residues. In DNA, the CDR3 is TGTGCCAGCAGCTCTCGGACAGGGGATACGCAGTATTTT. Translating it yields CASSSRTGDTQYF.

V gene TRBV2 combines with J gene TRBJ1-2; 7 bases align to TRBD1. Germline V gives CDR1 SNHLY, CDR2 FYNNEI. CDR3 length: 11 amino acids. V was clipped by 8 bases and J by 8 bases; unmatched bases: 5. The DNA for the CDR3 is TGTGCCAGCCAGGGGGATAGGGGCTACACCTTC. Its translation is CASQGDRGYTF. Variable domain in full (rest from reference TRBV2 and TRBJ1-2): EPEVTQTPSHQVTQMGQEVILRCVPISNHLYFYWYRQILGQKVEFLVSFYNNEISEKSEIFDDQFSVERPDGSNFTLKIRSTKLEDSAMYFCASQGDRGYTFGSGTRLTVV.

This sequence joins TRBV5-1 and TRBJ1-3, with 8 bases matching TRBD1. Germline V gene lookup returns CDR1 SGHRS and CDR2 YFSETQ. This CDR3 spans 18 amino acids. V gave up 1 base and J gave up 0 bases; unmatched junction bases: 9. The CDR3 nucleotides read TGCGCCAGCAGCTTGTATGGACAGGGCCCGAGCTCTGGAAACACCATATATTTT. This gives the protein CASSLYGQGPSSGNTIYF.

The chain uses TRBV5-1 and TRBJ2-7; 7 nucleotides agree with TRBD1. The CDR3 totals 14 residues. Germline CDR1 and CDR2: SGHRS and YFSETQ. After removal of 4 bases from V and 0 bases from J, the junction contained 4 bases not matched to a gene. CDR3 sequence: CASSTGDSSYEQYV. DNA for the CDR3: TGCGCCAGCAGCACCGGGGACAGCTCCTACGAGCAGTACGTC.

The CDR3 nucleotides read TGCGCCAGCATAAGGGACTCCTACGAGCAGTACGTC. This translates into CASIRDSYEQYV. The chain is built from TRBV10-1 and TRBJ2-7; unclear D gene. CDR3 length: 12 amino acids. V gave up 7 bases and J gave up 0 bases, with 7 bases separating them. CDR1 and CDR2 from the germline V gene are WNHNN and SYGVQD (reference sequence).

The gene calls are TRBV25-1 and TRBJ1-2, with unresolved D. CDR3 length: 13 residues. V gave up 1 base and J gave up 2 bases, with 5 bases separating them. Looked up from germline, CDR1 is MGHDK and CDR2 is SYGVNS. CDR3 nucleotides: TGTGCCAGCAGTGAATCAAGAAACTATGGCTACACCTTC. As protein: CASSESRNYGYTF.

This clone was observed once. The chain combines TRBV5-5 with TRBJ2-7; tentative D call: TRBD2 (6 bases). The CDR3 contains 12 residues. V was cut by 4 bases and J by 4 bases, with 9 bases left in between. Germline V CDR1 and CDR2: SGHKS, YYEKEE (reference sequence). Written as DNA, the CDR3 is TGTGCCAGCAGCCCAGGGAGGTACGAGCAGTACTTC. Translated: CASSPGRYEQYF.

The chain links TRBV10-3 to TRBJ2-3; D is undetermined. Germline V CDR1 and CDR2: ENHRY, SYGVKD. The length of the CDR3 is 15 residues. The V end lost 0 bases, the J end lost 0 bases, and 7 bases lay between the germline ends. This CDR3 reads CAISESSPSTDTQYF. The DNA of the CDR3 is TGTGCCATCAGTGAGTCCTCCCCGAGCACAGATACGCAGTATTTT.

This chain uses TRBV5-6 with TRBJ2-7; no definite D call. Germline V lookup: CDR1 SGHDT, CDR2 YYEEEE. V lost 3 bases to trimming and J lost 0 bases, with 7 bases between them. CDR3 length: 13 amino acids. CDR3 bases: TGTGCCAGCAGCTCCCCCCTCTCCTACGAGCAGTACTTC. The encoded protein is CASSSPLSYEQYF.

V and J are TRBV6-1 and TRBJ1-1; no clear D. The V gene's germline CDR1 is MNHNS and CDR2 SASEGT. V lost 3 bases and J lost 0, with 2 bases in between. CDR3 length equals 12 residues. Here the CDR3 DNA reads TGTGCCAGCAGTGAGTTGAACACTGAAGCTTTCTTT. Protein: CASSELNTEAFF.

The table lists this clone with a few counts. V gene TRBV15 combines with J gene TRBJ2-1; D ambiguous. Trimming took off 0 bases at V and 7 bases at J, with 19 bases between the two ends. In germline, CDR1 is LNHNV, CDR2 YYDKDF (reference sequence). The CDR3 consists of 17 residues. The chain's CDR3 is CATSRETILISPNEQFF. The DNA of the CDR3 is TGTGCCACCAGCAGAGAAACTATTCTTATCAGCCCAAATGAGCAGTTCTTC.

The table lists this clone with a few counts. The V gene is TRBV30, the J gene TRBJ1-4; D is unclear. CDR1 and CDR2 from the germline V gene are GTSNPN and SVGIG (reference sequence). Trimming shortened V by 0 bases and J by 4 bases, and 6 bases separated the two germline ends. The CDR3 length is 13 residues. The CDR3 region is CAWSVTDNEKLFF. CDR3 nucleotide sequence: TGTGCCTGGAGTGTAACCGATAATGAAAAACTGTTTTTT.

The chain combines TRBV23-1 with TRBJ1-1; 8 bases align to TRBD1. TRBV23-1 is designated an ORF whose function remains uncertain. The length of the CDR3 is 17 residues. The V segment lost 3 bases and the J segment 3 bases; nucleotides outside the gene matches: 12. In nucleotides, the CDR3 is TGCGCCAGCAGTCAGTCCCCCAGACAGGGGAGGCACACTGAAGCTTTCTTT. Protein: CASSQSPRQGRHTEAFF.

The V gene is TRBV6-1, the J gene TRBJ2-2; TRBD1 aligns across 7 bases. This CDR3 is 15 amino acids long. V dropped 8 bases and J dropped 2; count of bases not matched to a gene: 8. Germline V lookup: CDR1 MNHNS, CDR2 SASEGT. As DNA, the CDR3 is TGTGCCAGCGGATCCGGGACAGCCAACACCGGGGAGCTGTTTTTT. Translating it yields CASGSGTANTGELFF.

The rearrangement joins TRBV5-6 to TRBJ2-5, with TRBD1 identical over 7 bases. The germline V gene encodes CDR1 SGHDT and CDR2 YYEEEE. The trim removed 6 bases at V and 3 bases at J, leaving 5 bases unmatched. The CDR3 consists of 13 residues. Written as DNA, the CDR3 is TGTGCCAGCACCAGACAGGGTAAAGAGACCCAGTACTTC. Its protein is CASTRQGKETQYF.

The chain has TRBV5-5 and TRBJ1-6, with D uncertain. The CDR3 spans 17 residues. Germline lookup yields CDR1 SGHKS and CDR2 YYEKEE (reference sequence). V lost 0 bases to trimming and J lost 1 base, with 11 bases between them. Here the CDR3 DNA reads TGTGCCAGCAGCTTGGTAGCGAGCGAGTCCTATAATTCACCCCTCCACTTT. It is translated as CASSLVASESYNSPLHF.

The chain uses TRBV7-6 and TRBJ1-1; D is undetermined. The CDR3 loop spans 12 amino acids. CDR1 and CDR2 (germline): SGHVS, FNYEAQ. Trimming shortened V by 5 bases and J by 5 bases, and 9 bases separated the two germline ends. The CDR3 region has the DNA TGTGCCAGCAGCCCCTTGGCTACTGAAGCTTTCTTT. Amino acids: CASSPLATEAFF.

The rearrangement links TRBV28 to TRBJ1-5; possible D gene TRBD1, 6 bases. V lost 2 bases, J lost 4 bases, and 18 bases lay in between. The CDR3 spans 17 residues. Germline CDR1 is MDHEN and CDR2 is SYDVKM. The CDR3 is CASSLGGVRGLNQPQHF. DNA for the CDR3: TGTGCCAGCAGTTTAGGAGGGGTCAGGGGCCTTAATCAGCCCCAGCATTTT.